The 17 T cell receptor beta chains reported below all come from one sample, sequenced in a study of T cells after yellow fever vaccination. In TCRdb, the 5' RACE reads were re-called with MiXCR into one record per CDR3 protein. The sample includes fewer than 100,000 distinct CDR3 sequences, around 5.8% of them seen just once. The specimen comprised CD8+ T cells sorted from PBMCs, sampled 10 days after the yellow fever booster vaccination. The receptors originated from a man between 18 and 35 years old who received the YFV17D yellow fever vaccine.

Only a few counts were recorded for this clonotype. The chain uses TRBV6-6 and TRBJ2-7, with 11 bases identical to TRBD2. Germline CDR1 MNHNY, CDR2 SVGAGI (reference sequence). V dropped 5 bases and J dropped 0; count of bases not matched to a gene: 6. The CDR3 totals 16 residues. The DNA for the CDR3 is TGTGCCAGCAGTACCTCCGGGACTAGCGGCTCCTACGAGCAGTACTTC. Encoded protein: CASSTSGTSGSYEQYF.

The V and J genes are TRBV19 and TRBJ1-5; D is possibly TRBD1 (5 bases). Germline CDR1 and CDR2: LNHDA and SQIVND (reference sequence). V lost 6 bases and J lost 2, with 14 bases in between. The CDR3 extends over 15 amino acids. The CDR3 bases are TGTGCCAGTAGAGGTATACTGGGGGGCAATCAGCCCCAGCATTTT. Translated: CASRGILGGNQPQHF.

The chain couples TRBV25-1 to TRBJ2-1, with D possibly TRBD1 on 5 matching bases. Between the trimmed V and J ends, which lost 7 bases and 0 bases, there was a span of 13 bases. The CDR3 covers 15 residues. Looked up from germline, CDR1 is MGHDK and CDR2 is SYGVNS. This CDR3 reads CASTPTDLSYNEQFF. The CDR3 nucleotides are TGTGCCAGCACCCCGACAGATCTCTCCTACAATGAGCAGTTCTTC.

This chain joins TRBV6-6 and TRBJ1-6; no firm D call. This CDR3 is 14 amino acids long. Germline CDR1 reads MNHNY; CDR2 reads SVGAGI (reference sequence). Trimming took off 7 bases at V and 5 bases at J, with 12 bases between the two ends. CDR3 protein: CASTAVADNSPLHF. CDR3 nucleotide sequence: TGTGCCAGCACAGCTGTGGCCGATAATTCACCCCTCCACTTT.

The chain combines TRBV6-1 with TRBJ1-1, with D uncertain. V shed 3 bases and J shed 0 bases, with 8 bases lying between them. The CDR3 runs to 14 residues. Germline CDR1 and CDR2: MNHNS and SASEGT. The CDR3 DNA reads TGTGCCAGCAGTGATGGCCGGTTGAACACTGAAGCTTTCTTT. The encoded protein is CASSDGRLNTEAFF.

This clonotype appeared a few times. The chain employs TRBV29-1 and TRBJ2-5; TRBD2 aligns across 11 bases. CDR1 and CDR2 from the germline V gene are SQVTM and ANQGSEA. J gave up 2 bases and V 1 base, and 9 bases lay outside the gene matches. This CDR3 spans 17 amino acids. CDR3 sequence: CSVEGKETSGGQETQYF. The CDR3 region has the DNA TGCAGCGTTGAAGGGAAGGAAACTAGCGGGGGACAAGAGACCCAGTACTTC.

This clonotype has only a few counts. V gene TRBV7-3 combines with J gene TRBJ1-1, with D uncertain. The CDR3 loop spans 14 amino acids. Germline V lookup: CDR1 SGHTA, CDR2 FQGTGA. The ends were cut back, 4 bases at V and 5 bases at J, with 14 bases in the middle. CDR3 in amino acids: CASSSAGRGTEAFF. In DNA, the CDR3 is TGTGCCAGCAGCTCCGCCGGGCGAGGGACTGAAGCTTTCTTT.

This clonotype has just a few counts. The rearrangement joins TRBV5-4 to TRBJ1-2, with 7 positions matching TRBD1. V dropped 0 bases and J dropped 8; count of bases not matched to a gene: 10. Germline V gene data show CDR1 as SGHNT and CDR2 as YYREEE (reference sequence). This CDR3 spans 15 amino acids. The CDR3 DNA follows: TGTGCCAGCAGCTTGGGGGACAGACGGACTATCGGCTACACCTTC. Translation gives CASSLGDRRTIGYTF.

This clonotype was seen a handful of times. The junction shows a germline mismatch at one end, possibly a read error. The gene calls are TRBV7-7 and TRBJ2-5; 8 nucleotides align to TRBD2. The CDR3 extends over 16 amino acids. The V gene's germline CDR1 is SSHAT and CDR2 FNYEAQ (reference sequence). The CDR3 region has the DNA TGTGCTAGCAGCCCAAAAGACCTCAGCGGGGGAGAGACCCAGTACTTC. This sequence encodes CASSPKDLSGGETQYF.

This clonotype was seen a few times. The chain has TRBV29-1 and TRBJ2-1, with D unresolved. Germline-derived CDR1 and CDR2 are SQVTM and ANQGSEA. Trimming shortened V by 6 bases and J by 8 bases, and 8 bases separated the two germline ends. The CDR3 loop spans 10 amino acids. DNA of the CDR3: TGCAGCGTAACCTGGGATGAGCAGTTCTTC. Its translation is CSVTWDEQFF.

The CDR3 reads CASSLTMADTAYGYTF. CDR3 coding DNA: TGTGCCAGCAGTTTAACCATGGCCGATACGGCCTATGGCTACACCTTC. This chain joins TRBV12-3 or TRBV12-4 and TRBJ1-2, with no clear D. V was shortened by 2 bases and J by 4 bases, with 17 bases between the two germline ends. This CDR3 has 16 amino acids.

This clonotype was counted many times. The chain is built from TRBV27 and TRBJ2-3, with D hard to call. This CDR3 contains 14 residues. Trimming took off 3 bases at V and 3 bases at J, with 10 bases between the two ends. Per germline, CDR1 MNHEY and CDR2 SMNVEV (reference sequence). CDR3 DNA: TGTGCCAGCAGTTTCGCCCAGTTGACAGATACGCAGTATTTT. Its translation: CASSFAQLTDTQYF.

A few counts support this clonotype. The chain has TRBV7-9 and TRBJ2-7, with 7 nucleotides matching TRBD1. The germline gives CDR1 SEHNR, CDR2 FQNEAQ (reference sequence). The CDR3 is made up of 15 amino acids. Trimming removed 4 bases from V and 10 bases from J; junction bases left unmatched: 16. CDR3 sequence: CASSSPLDRLHLQYF. Written as DNA, the CDR3 is TGTGCCAGCAGCTCCCCCTTGGACAGGCTCCATCTCCAGTACTTC.

In this sample, this clonotype turned up a few times. The chain joins TRBV3-1 to TRBJ2-7; TRBD2 aligns across 7 bases. V was clipped by 2 bases and J by 4 bases; unmatched bases: 8. The CDR3 runs 15 residues. Germline-derived CDR1 and CDR2 are LGHDT and YNNKEL (reference sequence). The CDR3 DNA follows: TGTGCCAGCAGCCAACATGGGAGGGGAGCGTACGAGCAGTACTTC. Its protein is CASSQHGRGAYEQYF.

The CDR3 coding sequence is TGTGCCAGCAGCTTGGCCGCAGGCGGCCGCTACGAGCAGTACTTC. Its translation is CASSLAAGGRYEQYF. The chain recombines TRBV5-4 with TRBJ2-7; D gene ambiguous. The CDR3 spans 15 residues. V dropped 0 bases and J dropped 3 bases, with 13 bases sitting between them. Germline lookup yields CDR1 SGHNT and CDR2 YYREEE (reference sequence).

The chain employs TRBV9 and TRBJ2-3, with D perhaps TRBD1 or TRBD2 (5 bases each). Trimming removed 3 bases at V and 2 bases at J, with 16 bases between. The CDR3 sequence is 16 residues long. The germline V gene has CDR1 SGDLS and CDR2 YYNGEE. In DNA form, the CDR3 reads TGTGCCAGCAGCGGGACTCCCGACAGTTCCACAGATACGCAGTATTTT. This sequence encodes CASSGTPDSSTDTQYF. Based on the CDR3 plus reference TRBV9 and TRBJ2-3, the full variable domain is DSGVTQTPKHLITATGQRVTLRCSPRSGDLSVYWYQQSLDQGLQFLIQYYNGEERAKGNILERFSAQQFPDLHSELNLSSLELGDSALYFCASSGTPDSSTDTQYFGPGTRLTVL.

This clonotype has just a few counts. This rearrangement joins TRBV6-5 to TRBJ1-2; D is perhaps TRBD1 (5 bases). The germline CDR1 and CDR2 sequences are MNHEY and SVGAGI. V lost 2 bases, J lost 4 bases, and 8 bases lay in between. This CDR3 spans 13 amino acids. The CDR3 sequence: CASSYGAVYGYTF. The DNA of the CDR3 is TGTGCCAGCAGTTACGGGGCGGTCTATGGCTACACCTTC.